The clone carrying this TCR beta chain was observed at least ten times. Its matching antigen is unknown. This entry is derived from a study of T cells in Graves' hyperthyroidism and ophthalmopathy. General observations from the study: Among clonotypes expanded in thyroid above 0.001, most were also found in blood.

In germline, CDR1 is SGHRS, CDR2 YFSETQ. V was pared by 2 bases and J by 3 bases, with 14 bases between. This CDR3 has 15 residues. From RNA transcripts, TCR beta CDR3 regions were amplified. An initial round of RT-PCR targeting the TCR CDR3 relied on the HTBI primer set. TCRdb redid the calling of the multiplex PCR reads with MiXCR, one entry per CDR3 protein. Of 350,000 or so distinct CDR3 sequences detected, around a sixth appear once; the ten largest clones hold 15% to 17%. Uncontrolled infection, other autoimmune disease, pregnancy or lactation barred patients from enrollment. The source of the PBMCs was 8.5 to 10 ml of fresh peripheral blood.

The sample consisted of blood. The V gene is TRBV5-1, the J gene TRBJ2-5; possibly TRBD2 for D (6 bases). The sequence came from a woman between 40 and 55 years old with Graves' ophthalmopathy. CDR3 DNA sequence: TGCGCCAGCAGCTTACTACTAGCAGACGAAGAGACCCAGTACTTC. It yields the protein CASSLLLADEETQYF.